These 4 T cell receptor beta chains share one sample of origin, sequenced in a study of read filtering for tumor transcriptome and immune sequencing. From about 400 ng of RNA, a library with molecular barcoded alpha/delta and beta/gamma adaptors was made. TCRdb re-derived calls from the reads in MiXCR, one entry per CDR3 protein. The sample lists about 130,000 distinct CDR3 sequences; 13% were seen once. Material for sequencing was a population of CD138-negative cells sorted from bone marrow. These receptors were collected from a donor over 35 with multiple myeloma.

This clonotype was recorded at least ten times. One base away lies a much larger clone, so this may be a sequencing read error. The CDR3, as DNA: TGTGCCAGCAGCTTGGCCAGGGATTCCTACAATGAGCGGTTCTTC. Protein sequence: CASSLARDSYNERFF. This chain links TRBV5-4 with TRBJ2-1; D is possibly TRBD1 (5 bases). The CDR3 runs to 15 residues. CDR1 and CDR2 (germline): SGHNT, YYREEE (reference sequence). The complete variable domain, with remaining parts taken from reference TRBV5-4 and TRBJ2-1, reads ETGVTQSPTHLIKTRGQQVTLRCSSQSGHNTVSWYQQALGQGPQFIFQYYREEENGRGNFPPRFSGLQFPNYSSELNVNALELDDSALYLCASSLARDSYNERFFGPGTRLTVL.

The table lists this clonotype with many counts. The genes are TRBV7-9 and TRBJ1-2; 7 positions agree with TRBD1. The length of the CDR3 is 12 residues. V shed 11 bases, J shed 8 bases, and the junction held 11 bases outside the gene matches. CDR1 SEHNR and CDR2 FQNEAQ come from the germline V gene (reference sequence). The CDR3 nucleotides read TGTGCCTCACCGGACAGGAAAGGAGGCTACACCTTC. Its translation is CASPDRKGGYTF.

This clonotype was picked up many times. V gene TRBV18 combines with J gene TRBJ2-5; D is ambiguous. Per the germline V gene, CDR1 is KGHSH and CDR2 is LQKENI. With 0 bases removed from V and 5 bases from J, the gap between germline ends came to 10 bases. The CDR3 consists of 14 residues. CDR3 nucleotides: TGTGCCAGCTCACCACCGGCCGGACCGGAGACCCAGTACTTC. Its translation is CASSPPAGPETQYF.

This clonotype has only a few counts. The V and J genes are TRBV19 and TRBJ2-1; 14 bases fit TRBD2. Losses at the gene ends were 1 base for V and 8 bases for J; bases not matched to a gene: 7. The germline CDR1 and CDR2 sequences are LNHDA and SQIVND (reference sequence). The CDR3 runs to 17 residues. CDR3 nucleotide sequence: TGTGCCAGTAGTATAGTCCTGGGACTAGCGGGAGCCCATGAGCAGTTCTTC. Translating gives CASSIVLGLAGAHEQFF.